This record covers a single TCR beta chain. V lost 7 bases and J 1 base, leaving 5 bases between the germline ends. The CDR3 runs 11 residues. Germline V gene data show CDR1 as SQVTM and CDR2 as ANQGSEA. Reverse transcription used roughly 0.5 to 1 ug RNA and random hexamers. Each CDR3 protein gets one entry after TCRdb re-called the immunoSEQ multiplex PCR reads with MiXCR. The table lists approximately 170,000 distinct CDR3 sequences, approximately 94% of them singletons. This specimen belongs to a study of CD8 T cells in Susac syndrome. Material: CD4+ T cells from PBMCs. The clonotype comes from a human donor with multiple sclerosis. The rearrangement links TRBV29-1 to TRBJ2-1; D remains unclear. The CDR3 DNA reads TGCAGCGGGGGTTCCTACAATGAGCAGTTCTTC. Translating gives CSGGSYNEQFF.